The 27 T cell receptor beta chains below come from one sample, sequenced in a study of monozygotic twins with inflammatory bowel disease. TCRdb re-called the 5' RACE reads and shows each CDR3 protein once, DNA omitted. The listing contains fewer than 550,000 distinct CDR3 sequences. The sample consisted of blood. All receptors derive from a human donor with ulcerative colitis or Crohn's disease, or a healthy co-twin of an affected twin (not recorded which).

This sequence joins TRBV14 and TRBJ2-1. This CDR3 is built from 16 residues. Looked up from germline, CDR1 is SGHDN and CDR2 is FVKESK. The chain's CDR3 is CASSQVPVSSYNEQFF. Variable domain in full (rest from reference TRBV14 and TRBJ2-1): EAGVTQFPSHSVIEKGQTVTLRCDPISGHDNLYWYRRVMGKEIKFLLHFVKESKQDESGMPNNRFLAERTGGTYSTLKVQPAELEDSGVYFCASSQVPVSSYNEQFFGPGTRLTVL.

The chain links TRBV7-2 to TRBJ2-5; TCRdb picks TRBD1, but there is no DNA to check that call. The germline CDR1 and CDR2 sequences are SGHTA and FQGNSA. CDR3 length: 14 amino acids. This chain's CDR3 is CASSLGEGRETQYF.

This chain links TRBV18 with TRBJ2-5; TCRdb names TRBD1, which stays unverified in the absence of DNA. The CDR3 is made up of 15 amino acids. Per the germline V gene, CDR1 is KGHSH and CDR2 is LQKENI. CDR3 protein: CASSPPGTGQETQYF.

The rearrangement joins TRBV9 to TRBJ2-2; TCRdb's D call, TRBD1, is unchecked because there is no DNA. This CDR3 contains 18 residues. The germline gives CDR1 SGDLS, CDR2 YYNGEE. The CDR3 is CASSVNPTAAGEGGELFF.

CDR3 region: CSALSGRAKNIQYF. The chain combines TRBV20-1 with TRBJ2-4; the D call of TRBD2 rests on TCRdb alone, since no DNA is present to check it. This CDR3 spans 14 amino acids. Germline V lookup: CDR1 DFQATT, CDR2 SNEGSKA (reference sequence).

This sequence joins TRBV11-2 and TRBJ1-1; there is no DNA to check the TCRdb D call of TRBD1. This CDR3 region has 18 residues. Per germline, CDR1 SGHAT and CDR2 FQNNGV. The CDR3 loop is CASSLSLMGVGRETEAFF.

The chain's CDR3 is CATSAGRGSLETQYF. The chain combines TRBV15 with TRBJ2-5; TCRdb reports TRBD2, a call that lacks DNA to check it against. Germline assignment: CDR1 LNHNV and CDR2 YYDKDF (reference sequence). The CDR3 is 15 residues long.

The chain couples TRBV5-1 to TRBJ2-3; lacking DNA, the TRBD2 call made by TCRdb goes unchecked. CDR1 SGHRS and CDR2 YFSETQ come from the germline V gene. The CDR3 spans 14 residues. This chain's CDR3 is CASSFRGEADTQYF.

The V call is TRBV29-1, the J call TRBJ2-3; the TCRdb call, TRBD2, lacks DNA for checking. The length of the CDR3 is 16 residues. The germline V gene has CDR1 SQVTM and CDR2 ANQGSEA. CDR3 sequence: CSVGGASGRPTDTQYF.

CDR3: CASSTRQVRGTGELFF. This chain uses TRBV7-2 with TRBJ2-2; lacking DNA, the TRBD1 call made by TCRdb goes unchecked. Looked up from germline, CDR1 is SGHTA and CDR2 is FQGNSA. CDR3 length equals 16 residues.

This CDR3 is CASRSLVGEQYF. The V and J genes are TRBV28 and TRBJ2-7; TCRdb's D call, TRBD2, is unchecked because there is no DNA. The CDR3 is 12 amino acids. Germline loops: CDR1 MDHEN, CDR2 SYDVKM.

The CDR3 here is CATLGTGKGYGYTF. This chain uses TRBV19 with TRBJ1-2; TCRdb proposes TRBD1, but this gene call is untestable without DNA. Germline CDR1 LNHDA, CDR2 SQIVND (reference sequence). The CDR3 length is 14 residues.

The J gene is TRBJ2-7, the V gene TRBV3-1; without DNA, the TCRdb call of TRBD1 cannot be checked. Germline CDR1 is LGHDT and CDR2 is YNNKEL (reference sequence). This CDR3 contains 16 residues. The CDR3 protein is CASSRTHAGKSEEQYF.

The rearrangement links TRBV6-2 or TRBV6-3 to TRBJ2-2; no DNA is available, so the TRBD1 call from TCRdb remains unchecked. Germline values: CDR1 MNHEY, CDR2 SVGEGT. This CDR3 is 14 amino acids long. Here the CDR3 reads CASSYSFPVGELFF.

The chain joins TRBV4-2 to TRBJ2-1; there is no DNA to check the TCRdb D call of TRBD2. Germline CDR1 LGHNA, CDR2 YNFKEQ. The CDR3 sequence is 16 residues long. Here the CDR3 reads CASSPTSGGGSGEQFF.

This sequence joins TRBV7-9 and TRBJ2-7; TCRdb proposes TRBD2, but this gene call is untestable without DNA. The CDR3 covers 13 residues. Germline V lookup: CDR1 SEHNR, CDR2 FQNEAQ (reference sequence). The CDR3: CASTGRNAYEQYF.

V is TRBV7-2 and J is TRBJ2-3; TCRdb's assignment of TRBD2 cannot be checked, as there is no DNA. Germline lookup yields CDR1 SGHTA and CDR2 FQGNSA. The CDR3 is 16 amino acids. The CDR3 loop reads CASSLYPGLEGNTQYF.

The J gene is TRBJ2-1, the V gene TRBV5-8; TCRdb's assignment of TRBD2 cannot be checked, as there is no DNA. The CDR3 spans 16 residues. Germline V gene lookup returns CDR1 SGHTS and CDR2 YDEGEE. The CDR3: CASSLDLAGVKNEQFF.

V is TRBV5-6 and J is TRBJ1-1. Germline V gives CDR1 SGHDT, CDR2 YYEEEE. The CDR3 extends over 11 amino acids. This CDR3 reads CASTSYTEAFF.

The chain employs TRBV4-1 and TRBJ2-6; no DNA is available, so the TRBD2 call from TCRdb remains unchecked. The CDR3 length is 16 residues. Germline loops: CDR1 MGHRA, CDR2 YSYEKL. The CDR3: CASSQPGRTGANVLTF.

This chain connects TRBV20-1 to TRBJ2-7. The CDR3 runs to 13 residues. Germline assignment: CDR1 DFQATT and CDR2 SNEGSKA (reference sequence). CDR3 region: CSASIGRAYEQYF.

The CDR3 protein is CASSQGRVSYEQYF. This rearrangement joins TRBV3-1 to TRBJ2-7. The germline V gene encodes CDR1 LGHDT and CDR2 YNNKEL (reference sequence). The CDR3 length is 14 residues.

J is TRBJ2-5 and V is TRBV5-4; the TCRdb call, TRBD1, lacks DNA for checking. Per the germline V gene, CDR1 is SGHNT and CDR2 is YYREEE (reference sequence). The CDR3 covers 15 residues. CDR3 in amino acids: CASSPRGGGGETQYF.

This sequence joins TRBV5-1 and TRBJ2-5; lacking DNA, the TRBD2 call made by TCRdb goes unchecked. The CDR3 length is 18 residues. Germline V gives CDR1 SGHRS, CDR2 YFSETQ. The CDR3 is CASHAGLAGGRTEETQYF. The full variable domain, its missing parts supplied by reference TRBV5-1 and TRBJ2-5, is KAGVTQTPRYLIKTRGQQVTLSCSPISGHRSVSWYQQTPGQGLQFLFEYFSETQRNKGNFPGRFSGRQFSNSRSEMNVSTLELGDSALYLCASHAGLAGGRTEETQYFGPGTRLLVL.

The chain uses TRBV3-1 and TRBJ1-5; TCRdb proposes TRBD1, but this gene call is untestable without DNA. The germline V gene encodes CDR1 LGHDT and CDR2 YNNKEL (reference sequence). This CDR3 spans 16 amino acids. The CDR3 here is CASSQDSGQEGQPQHF.

CDR3 protein: CSVPKGQSQETQYF. The genes are TRBV29-1 and TRBJ2-5; TCRdb names TRBD1, which stays unverified in the absence of DNA. The CDR3 covers 14 residues. Per the germline V gene, CDR1 is SQVTM and CDR2 is ANQGSEA.

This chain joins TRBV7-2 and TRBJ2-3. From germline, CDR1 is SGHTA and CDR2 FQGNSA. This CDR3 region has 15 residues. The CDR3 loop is CASSFPAQSADTQYF.